These T cell receptor beta chains were read from a single sample in a study of shared clonotypes between healthy human individuals. The data were produced by immunoSEQ multiplex PCR, yet TCRdb's version contains in-frame clones alone and is incomplete. This table has about 460,000 clones, approximately 77% appearing once. Sequenced input: PBMCs. Receptors originate from a woman aged 40 to 49 in good health. Some clones in this sample may be carry-over from other donors' samples. The conserved cysteine and the conserved F or W are not part of the CDR3 here.

>TRBJ1-4|TRBV27
ASSFRRRQAPEKLF
>TRBJ2-2|TRBV6-6
ASRVAGVGGELF
>TRBJ2-1|TRBV9
ASSVSGANNEQF
>TRBJ2-3|TRBV9
ASSVGRGDNTDTQY
>TRBJ2-7|TRBV4-2
ASSQEMGGASYEQY
>TRBJ2-3|TRBV27
ASSLYAVSTDTQY
>TRBJ1-5|TRBV6-1
ASRSGQSYNQPQH
>TRBJ2-1|TRBV4-2
ASSQVGPQANEQF
>TRBJ1-5|TRBV7-9
ASSSDRGEMFGNQPQH
>TRBJ1-1|TRBV28
ATRGTENTEAF
>TRBJ2-3|TRBV5-1
ASSLVLAGATDTQY
>TRBJ2-1|TRBV27
ASSLSSYNEQF
>TRBJ1-1|TRBV7-3
ASSYDSNTEAF
>TRBJ2-2|TRBV7-7
ASSLAPNTGELF
>TRBJ2-4|TRBV5-1
ASSWTGSNIQY
>TRBJ2-2|TRBV5-1
ASSPGLNTGELF
>TRBJ1-2|TRBV2
ASSATTGGAYGYT
>TRBJ1-3|TRBV6-5
ASGRGAGNTIY
>TRBJ2-3|TRBV5-1
ASSFFLTSGSQDTQY
>TRBJ2-1|TRBV11-2
ASSLLAENNEQF
>TRBJ1-2|TRBV7-9
ASSRPGFGYT
>TRBJ2-1|TRBV7-2
ASMLRDNGRNEQF
>TRBJ2-3|TRBV7-3
ASSLQGSTDTQY
>TRBJ1-1|TRBV29-1
SVDTEAF
>TRBJ2-1|TRBV5-1
ASSPSGRAANEQF
>TRBJ1-2|TRBV4-1
ASSQGLTETNYGYT
>TRBJ2-1|TRBV29-1
SVEERGYNEQF
>TRBJ2-1|TRBV5-1
ASSLSTSGYNEQF
>TRBJ1-3|TRBV6-1
ASSEVEGAVY
>TRBJ2-1|TRBV10-2
ASSAPTSTHNEQF
>TRBJ2-1|TRBV5-1
ASSMAGVGSSYNEQF
>TRBJ1-2|TRBV4-1
ASSSPLRGYGYT
>TRBJ1-1|TRBV10-3
AISVVDSQNTEAF
>TRBJ2-2|TRBV5-1
ASSTFALGPGELF
>TRBJ1-2|TRBV6-5
ASTHVQTVFYGYT
>TRBJ2-1|TRBV18
ASSPLTLSSYNEQF
>TRBJ1-5|TRBV15
ATSRDNSQPQH
>TRBJ1-4|TRBV4-3
ASSQDPPGSNEKLF
>NA|TRBV14
ASSQGMPDSYEQY
>TRBJ1-3|TRBV18
ASSPPTSSGNTIY
>TRBJ2-7|TRBV10-1
ASSESGGIHEQY
>TRBJ1-2|TRBV6-6
ASSATLGYGYT
>TRBJ1-1|TRBV6-1
ASSPDFMNTEAF
>TRBJ2-1|TRBV2
ASRFTPAQGEQF
>TRBJ2-4|TRBV27
ASSYLGLSKNIQY
>TRBJ1-3|TRBV28
ASSSRPRPGPLSGNTIY
>TRBJ2-7|TRBV7-9
ASSTRQGMPYEQY
>TRBJ2-7|TRBV29-1
SARGGSIPYEQY
>TRBJ2-6|TRBV5-1
ASSSRQGSGSGANVLT
>TRBJ2-7|TRBV1
TSSQGTTSGRVHEQY
>TRBJ2-6|TRBV7-9
ASGRTGPGANVLT